Given below is one T cell receptor beta chain in context. The antigen this receptor binds is unknown. Base qualities are not recorded, but no much larger clone differs from it by a single base. This sample was taken from a study of blood T cell repertoires in COVID-19 (dated by TCRdb to between 2020 and 2021). Background for the entire study: The collaborator samples originated in the United States, Italy and Spain and spanned the acute and convalescent phases of COVID-19. HLA class I and class II types, where available, came from metadata supplied by the sample provider rather than from assay-based typing. Samples came from the ongoing ImmuneRACE study (first 160 participants) plus 1,254 subjects from 6 global collaborators. A de-identified subject ID, COVID-19 status, age in years and sex were almost always included in the sample metadata. The repertoires were released in a freely available public database intended as a resource for research on the immune response to SARS-CoV-2. The dataset comprised deeply sampled blood TCRbeta repertoires from subjects exposed to, actively infected with, or recovered from COVID-19. The material from the prospective study consisted of cDNA or gDNA derived from T cells, B-cell-depleted T cells, or PBMCs.

Whole blood was collected in K2EDTA tubes by collaborating institutions according to the institutions' own protocols. For TCRbeta analysis, collaborators shipped samples as frozen whole blood, isolated PBMCs, or DNA extracted from either of those sample types. The immunoSEQ Assay, a bias-controlled multiplex PCR, was used to amplify TCRbeta CDR3 regions from genomic DNA. Per the source publication's procedure: Nucleated cell counts per sample were estimated from amplification of reference gene primers within the assay. To quantify the absolute abundance of each unique TCRbeta CDR3 rearrangement, sequence reads were collapsed and filtered. For each sample, productive Simpson clonality was calculated as the square root of Simpson's diversity index across productive rearrangements. As stored in TCRdb, this immuneACCESS dataset retains in-frame rearrangements with V and J assigned. A fraction of the clones does not appear; measured against another copy, unresolved V genes explain less than half of the discrepancy, and the remainder lacks a known reason. The DNA was the basis for D and trimming; V, J and clone size are from that table. The sample table holds about 93,000 clones, of which 75% to 90% were seen once. The ten largest account for roughly a sixth of the sample.

V is clipped by 5 bases and J by 3 bases, and the sequence between their germline boundaries is 14 bases long. The CDR3, from cysteine to phenylalanine, totals 14 residues. The only DNA kept is the CDR3, 42 bases in frame from the first base. The germline V gene yields MNHEY for CDR1 and SVGAGI for CDR2. The investigation overall reported the following: The amount of clinical and demographic metadata varied by source and participant and was provided uncurated.

The receptor comes from an elderly woman with acute or convalescent COVID-19. Recombination connected TRBV6-5 to TRBJ2-7; TRBD2 is a possible D gene, resting on 6 matching bases. The sequencing input was peripheral blood. DNA sequence: TGTGCCAGCAGTCGGGACTCAAGGTACTACGAGCAGTACTTC. It is translated as CASSRDSRYYEQYF.